The rows below give T cell receptor beta chains drawn from one sample of a study of shared clonotypes between healthy human individuals. Sequencing was performed with immunoSEQ multiplex PCR; in TCRdb, only in-frame clones are kept and a portion is missing. The sample holds around 600,000 clones, 85% to 95% seen once. The sample comprised naive CD8+ T cells sorted from blood. These receptors all stem from a woman aged 25 to 39 in good health. Each CDR3 is given with its conserved first and last residue. A D gene is named only where the DNA matches it firmly. Clone size is stated in some rows and not others, as once, few, many or a class when expanded.

abundance	len	j_gene	d_gene	v_gene	CDR3nt	CDR3aa
once	14	TRBJ1-2	NA	TRBV6-1	TGTGCCAGCAGTGAAACGTGGGACACGAGTGGCTACACCTTC	CASSETWDTSGYTF
NA	17	TRBJ2-1	NA	TRBV19	TGTGCCAGTAGTATTCTCGTCCTCGGTAGGGTCAGTGGGGAGCAGTTCTTC	CASSILVLGRVSGEQFF
NA	15	TRBJ2-5	NA	TRBV28	TGTGCCAGCAGTTTATGGGGGAGCGTCCAAGAGACCCAGTACTTC	CASSLWGSVQETQYF
NA	13	TRBJ2-3	TRBD1	TRBV27	TGTGCCACCTCGGACAGGGTCAGAGATACGCAGTATTTT	CATSDRVRDTQYF
NA	14	TRBJ2-3	NA	TRBV7-9	TGTGCCAGCAGCTTAGGGACCTTCACAGATACGCAGTATTTT	CASSLGTFTDTQYF
NA	14	TRBJ2-1	TRBD1	TRBV4-1	TGCGCCAGCAGCGACAGGGACCGGGTCAATGAGCAGTTCTTC	CASSDRDRVNEQFF
NA	15	TRBJ1-5	NA	TRBV28	TGTGCCAGCAGAATAAGACAGGCGGAAGATCAGCCCCAGCATTTT	CASRIRQAEDQPQHF
NA	15	TRBJ2-7	TRBD2	TRBV10-3	TGTGCCATCAGTGTAGTCGGGAGGCCCCCCTACGAGCAGTACTTC	CAISVVGRPPYEQYF
NA	14	TRBJ1-1	TRBD1	TRBV2	TGTGCCGGAGCAGTCGGGACAGAGTCCACTGAAGCTTTCTTT	CAGAVGTESTEAFF
NA	15	TRBJ1-1	TRBD1	TRBV9	TGTGCCAGCAGCCCAGGGGGCGTATGGGACACTGAAGCTTTCTTT	CASSPGGVWDTEAFF
NA	15	TRBJ2-3	NA	TRBV13	TGTGCCAGCAGCTCCCCCGGCCTAGAAGTAGATACGCAGTATTTT	CASSSPGLEVDTQYF
NA	15	TRBJ2-7	TRBD2	TRBV2	TGTGCCAGCGAGAGGCCGGGAGGGGGTCCGTACGAGCAGTACTTC	CASERPGGGPYEQYF
NA	15	TRBJ2-7	TRBD2	TRBV25-1	TGTGCCAGCAGTGACAGACTAGCGGGAGTTTACGAGCAGTACTTC	CASSDRLAGVYEQYF
NA	11	TRBJ1-2	NA	TRBV5-4	TGTGCCTGGCAGGGCGACTATGGCTACACCTTC	CAWQGDYGYTF
NA	14	TRBJ1-1	NA	TRBV19	TGTGCCAGCAGGTGGGGCACCTCGAACACTGAAGCTTTCTTT	CASRWGTSNTEAFF
NA	14	TRBJ2-1	NA	TRBV5-8	TGTGCCAGCAGCTTGGAAGGGAGTTGGAATGAGCAGTTCTTC	CASSLEGSWNEQFF
NA	14	TRBJ2-3	NA	TRBV27	TGTGCCAGCAGTATCCTGAGTAGCACAGATACGCAGTATTTT	CASSILSSTDTQYF
NA	13	TRBJ1-2	NA	TRBV19	TGTGCCAGTACTTGGCCTGGGGACTATGGCTACACCTTC	CASTWPGDYGYTF
NA	13	TRBJ2-1	NA	TRBV21-1	TGTGCCAGCAGCAAAGTCCTATACAATGAGCAGTTCTTC	CASSKVLYNEQFF
NA	18	TRBJ2-7	TRBD2	TRBV7-8	TGTGCCAGCAGCCCCGGGACTAGCGGGGAAAGGGGGCCCTACGAGCAGTACTTC	CASSPGTSGERGPYEQYF
once	11	TRBJ2-7	NA	TRBV20-1	TGCAGTGCTTATCAGGTTTACGAGCAGTACTTC	CSAYQVYEQYF
NA	15	TRBJ1-1	NA	TRBV5-4	TGTGCCAGCAGCATGACTTCGGTTCTCGACACTGAAGCTTTCTTT	CASSMTSVLDTEAFF
NA	16	TRBJ2-7	NA	TRBV5-6	TGTGCCAGCAGCTTGATGATACGTGGGAGAGGCTACGAGCAGTACTTC	CASSLMIRGRGYEQYF
NA	14	TRBJ2-7	TRBD2	TRBV5-1	TGCGCCAGCAGATCCGGGGGGGCATCCTACGAGCAGTACTTC	CASRSGGASYEQYF
NA	13	TRBJ2-7	NA	TRBV27	TGTGCCAGCAGTTTAGGGAGGGGGGACGAGCAGTACTTC	CASSLGRGDEQYF
NA	15	TRBJ1-3	TRBD1	TRBV6-5	TGTGCCAGCAGTCCTACCGACAGGGCTGGAAACACCATATATTTT	CASSPTDRAGNTIYF
NA	15	TRBJ2-1	TRBD1	TRBV28	TGTGCCAGCATAGGACAGGGGCTGTCCTACAATGAGCAGTTCTTC	CASIGQGLSYNEQFF
NA	16	TRBJ2-5	TRBD2	TRBV30	TGTGCCTGGAGTGCCGGACTAGCGGGAGAGGGAGAGACCCAGTACTTC	CAWSAGLAGEGETQYF
NA	15	TRBJ2-7	TRBD2	TRBV5-5	TGTGCCAGCAGCCGATTGGCTAGCGGGAGTAACGAGCAGTACTTC	CASSRLASGSNEQYF
NA	15	TRBJ2-1	TRBD2	TRBV27	TGTGCCAGCAGCCTACGGGACTACGCCTACAATGAGCAGTTCTTC	CASSLRDYAYNEQFF
NA	12	TRBJ2-7	NA	TRBV6-6	TGTGCCAGCGGCGACAGCTCCTACGAGCAGTACTTC	CASGDSSYEQYF
NA	14	TRBJ1-1	NA	TRBV27	TGTGCCAGCAGTCTTTACCCCATGAACACTGAAGCTTTCTTT	CASSLYPMNTEAFF
NA	15	TRBJ1-5	NA	TRBV16	TGTGCCAGCAGCCACCCAGACAGAATCAATCAGCCCCAGCATTTT	CASSHPDRINQPQHF
NA	13	TRBJ1-6	NA	TRBV25-1	TGTGCCAGCAGTATCCAGGGGACTTCACCCCTCCACTTT	CASSIQGTSPLHF
few	14	TRBJ1-1	NA	TRBV4-1	TGCGCCAGCAGCCAGCCCAGGGTGAACACTGAAGCTTTCTTT	CASSQPRVNTEAFF
NA	12	TRBJ1-2	TRBD1	TRBV29-1	TGCAGCGTCCGGACAGGGAACTATGGCTACACCTTC	CSVRTGNYGYTF